This T cell receptor beta chain derives from a study of blood T cell repertoires in COVID-19. About the study: COVID-19 samples from acute and convalescent phases originated in the United States, Italy and Spain. In each case, the material was cDNA or gDNA derived from T cells, B-cell-depleted T cells, or PBMCs.

After removal of 0 bases from V and 1 base from J, the junction contained 5 bases not matched to a gene. The germline V gene encodes CDR1 LGHNA and CDR2 YNFKEQ. CDR3 size: 16 residues. Original methodology: Reference gene primer amplification in the assay estimated nucleated cell counts. Produced via immunoSEQ multiplex PCR; TCRdb's table is partial and in-frame only. V and J calls and clone size are copied from that table; D and trimming were computed from the DNA. The table shows fewer than 50,000 clones, with 70% to 90% occurring only once. The chain joins TRBV4-2 to TRBJ2-5, with 7 bases fitting TRBD1. This sequence originates from a human donor in a cohort sampled during active COVID-19. The sequenced material came from peripheral blood. CDR3 protein: CASSQDPTGSQETQYF. DNA for the CDR3: TGTGCCAGCAGCCAAGATCCGACAGGGTCCCAAGAGACCCAGTACTTC.